Listed here is a single T cell receptor beta chain. Only a few counts were recorded for this clonotype. Its binding antigen is unknown. Base qualities were left out, and no much larger clone turns up one base away. The trim is 6 bases for V and 2 bases for J, with a gap of 11 bases between the germline ends. The cysteine opens and the phenylalanine closes a CDR3 of 13 amino acids. CDR3 DNA is the only sequence kept; it has 39 bases, read in frame from the first base. This specimen comes from a study of T-cell memory formation after mild COVID-19 (dated by TCRdb to the early 2020s). With regard to the full study: TCR sequence clusters from the two donors were found to be largely donor specific. In two donors, T-cell clones that expanded and contracted after mild COVID-19 were tracked by sequencing TCRalpha and TCRbeta repertoires over time. Two young, previously healthy adult volunteers, one female and one male, were included in the cohort. Results the study describes overall, beyond this receptor: Contracting CD4+ clones were found mainly in CM and EM memory subsets, while CD8+ clones were enriched in EMRA. The study covered only a couple of mild cases, and larger cohorts including severe cases with pre-infection samples were considered necessary. Some responding clones were detected in pre-infection memory, which suggested that pre-existing cross-reactive memory T cells had joined the SARS-CoV-2 response. Clones that contracted from day 15 to 85 showed balanced CD4/CD8 phenotypes, whereas a second wave of clones that expanded from day 15 to 37 leaned towards CD4+. Whether the second-wave clones peaking on day 37 were SARS-CoV-2 specific was not confirmed.

TCRdb names Illumina NovaSeq 6000 as the instrument used. TCRalpha and TCRbeta cDNA libraries were constructed by 5'RACE with constant-segment primers, with sample barcodes and unique molecular identifiers being introduced. RNA was extracted from every sample with Trizol reagent. Libraries were amplified in two PCR steps, with a second sample barcode and Illumina TruSeq adapters added in the second step. Sequencing of the libraries was done on an Illumina NovaSeq, producing 2 x 150 bp paired-end reads. Per the source publication's procedure: The reads were demultiplexed and collapsed into UMI-guided consensus sequences using migec v1.2.7. Using mixcr v2.1.11, UMI consensuses were aligned to TRA and TRB V and J templates and then assembled into clonotypes. A clonotype was counted as expanded or contracted only if both edgeR and NoisET called the change significant, with noise models trained on biological replicates. For edgeR calls, the thresholds were a false discovery rate-adjusted p below 0.01 and a log2 fold-change of 1. As an exploratory analysis of dynamics, max-normalized trajectories of the 1000 most abundant clonotypes were examined with PCA combined with hierarchical clustering. The CD4 or CD8 phenotype of responding clones was assigned using the separately sequenced CD4+ and CD8+ repertoires. The public reads were quality trimmed at Q25 with fastp and then assembled into clones with MiXCR by TCRdb, keeping productive beta chains. Rows with a matching CDR3 protein are joined into one entry that keeps the most common DNA and genes. The V and J calls and clone size come from TCRdb's table, not from the authors' own analysis. This sample comprises more than 120,000 distinct CDR3 sequences, 15% to 20% of them detected only once. The biggest ten clones account for 2% to 2.5% of the sample.

Ficoll-Paque density gradient centrifugation was used to isolate PBMCs. The sequence was collected from an adult woman who had mild COVID-19 (a few samples of this study predate the infection). The sample titles of this study are shuffled in the database, so cell type and time point are left out; the donor was told from shared clones. The rearrangement combines TRBV12-3 or TRBV12-4 with TRBJ2-7; the D gene remains uncertain. Sequencing was carried out using PBMCs or a T cell subset sorted from them (not recorded which). The bases read TGTGCCAGCAGCCAATACCAGACCTACGAGCAGTACTTC. The encoded protein is CASSQYQTYEQYF.